These 28 T cell receptor beta chains were sequenced from one sample in a study of CD4+ T cells in melanoma. Sequenced by immunoSEQ multiplex PCR; TCRdb stores in-frame clones only, minus some. The sample yields around 100,000 clones, roughly 90% seen once. The sequencing input was peripheral blood. Every receptor here comes from a human donor with melanoma.

This chain joins TRBV6-4 and TRBJ2-1; TRBD2 aligns across 7 bases. V was clipped by 2 bases and J by 2 bases; unmatched bases: 9. Germline V lookup: CDR1 MRHNA, CDR2 SNTAGT. The CDR3 spans 17 residues. The DNA for the CDR3 is TGTGCCAGCAGTGACCCCTTGCGGGAGAATCCCTACAATGAGCAGTTCTTC. This gives the protein CASSDPLRENPYNEQFF.

The DNA for the CDR3 is TGTGCCAGCAGACCAACTAGCGGGGGGGCCCCCTACGAGCAGTACTTC. Its translation is CASRPTSGGAPYEQYF. The chain joins TRBV7-2 to TRBJ2-7, with 13 bases identical to TRBD2. V lost 6 bases, J lost 2 bases, and 7 bases stayed unmatched. The CDR3 is 16 residues long. The germline gives CDR1 SGHTA, CDR2 FQGNSA.

The genes are TRBV2 and TRBJ1-5, with D unclear. Germline assignment: CDR1 SNHLY and CDR2 FYNNEI. V shed 6 bases and J shed 4 bases, with 10 bases lying between them. The CDR3 loop spans 13 amino acids. DNA for the CDR3: TGTGCCAGCAGGGCGGGCCTTAATCAGCCCCAGCATTTT. Encoded protein: CASRAGLNQPQHF.

The chain employs TRBV4-2 and TRBJ2-7; 7 bases fit TRBD2. This CDR3 contains 13 residues. The germline CDR1 and CDR2 sequences are LGHNA and YNFKEQ. V shed 1 base, J shed 3 bases, and the junction held 0 bases outside the gene matches. CDR3 DNA sequence: TGTGCCAGCAGCCAAGGCGGGAGCTACGAGCAGTACTTC. It translates to CASSQGGSYEQYF.

Here the CDR3 reads CASSKFGGQGRDTQYF. The CDR3 DNA reads TGTGCCAGCAGCAAGTTTGGGGGACAGGGGAGAGATACGCAGTATTTT. J is TRBJ2-3 and V is TRBV11-3, with 10 bases identical to TRBD1. Per germline, CDR1 SGHNT and CDR2 YENEEA. The CDR3 loop spans 16 amino acids. After removal of 5 bases from V and 5 bases from J, the junction contained 10 bases not matched to a gene.

CDR3 protein: CASSWGTYSEQYF. The CDR3 coding sequence is TGCGCCAGCAGCTGGGGGACATACAGCGAGCAGTACTTC. The chain couples TRBV5-1 to TRBJ2-7; D perhaps matches TRBD1 (6 bases). From germline, CDR1 is SGHRS and CDR2 YFSETQ. V was pared by 3 bases and J by 6 bases, with 13 bases between. The CDR3 covers 13 residues. The full variable domain, with the rest looked up from reference TRBV5-1 and TRBJ2-7, is KAGVTQTPRYLIKTRGQQVTLSCSPISGHRSVSWYQQTPGQGLQFLFEYFSETQRNKGNFPGRFSGRQFSNSRSEMNVSTLELGDSALYLCASSWGTYSEQYFGPGTRLTVT.

The chain has TRBV5-6 and TRBJ1-6, with D unclear. The CDR3 is made up of 15 amino acids. V lost 4 bases and J 0 bases, leaving 8 bases between the germline ends. Germline CDR1 and CDR2: SGHDT and YYEEEE. The CDR3 DNA reads TGTGCCAGCAGCAGGGCGAGCTCCTATAATTCACCCCTCCACTTT. Its protein product is CASSRASSYNSPLHF.

V is TRBV6-5 and J is TRBJ1-6; 9 bases are a match to TRBD1. V trimming: 2 bases; J trimming: 9 bases; junction bases outside the gene matches: 5. Germline V gene lookup returns CDR1 MNHEY and CDR2 SVGAGI. There are 15 residues in the CDR3. This CDR3 is CASSYQGQGGSPLHF. The CDR3 region has the DNA TGTGCCAGCAGTTACCAGGGACAGGGAGGTTCACCCCTCCACTTT.

The genes are TRBV7-2 and TRBJ2-7, with 11 bases matching TRBD2. The CDR3 spans 17 residues. Per germline, CDR1 SGHTA and CDR2 FQGNSA. The trim removed 4 bases at V and 4 bases at J, leaving 12 bases unmatched. DNA for the CDR3: TGTGCCAGCAGCTCCGTCTGGGGCTCTAGCGGGAGGTACGAGCAGTACTTC. It codes for CASSSVWGSSGRYEQYF.

The chain couples TRBV11-2 to TRBJ1-2; perhaps TRBD1 as D (5 bases). There are 14 residues in the CDR3. Trimming removed 1 base from V and 6 bases from J, with 12 bases in between. The germline gives CDR1 SGHAT, CDR2 FQNNGV. The CDR3 here is CASSLARTSNGYTF. In DNA, the CDR3 is TGTGCCAGCAGCTTAGCCAGGACATCTAATGGCTACACCTTC.

V and J are TRBV7-9 and TRBJ1-3; no clear D. From germline, CDR1 is SEHNR and CDR2 FQNEAQ (reference sequence). Between the trimmed V and J ends, which lost 1 base and 8 bases, there was a span of 15 bases. This CDR3 contains 15 residues. The CDR3 is CASSLGDTKSYTIYF. The CDR3 region has the DNA TGTGCCAGCAGCTTAGGAGACACCAAAAGCTACACCATATATTTT. The variable domain in full, with the rest retrieved from reference TRBV7-9 and TRBJ1-3, is DTGVSQNPRHKITKRGQNVTFRCDPISEHNRLYWYRQTLGQGPEFLTYFQNEAQLEKSRLLSDRFSAERPKGSFSTLEIQRTEQGDSAMYLCASSLGDTKSYTIYFGEGSWLTVV.

This sequence joins TRBV11-2 and TRBJ2-3; 8 bases agree with TRBD1. Germline values: CDR1 SGHAT, CDR2 FQNNGV. J was trimmed by 2 bases and V by 4 bases; bases with no gene match: 8. The CDR3 is 16 residues long. CDR3 sequence: CASSSTGTGVTDTQYF. In DNA form, the CDR3 reads TGTGCCAGCAGCTCGACCGGGACAGGCGTCACAGATACGCAGTATTTT.

J is TRBJ2-3 and V is TRBV5-1; D might be TRBD2 (5 bases). The CDR3 is 14 residues long. Trimming shortened V by 2 bases and J by 6 bases, and 13 bases separated the two germline ends. Per the germline V gene, CDR1 is SGHRS and CDR2 is YFSETQ. CDR3 loop: CASSFSDYLDTQYF. The CDR3 bases are TGCGCCAGCAGCTTCTCCGACTATCTCGATACGCAGTATTTT.

The genes are TRBV29-1 and TRBJ2-2, with D uncertain. This CDR3 is built from 19 residues. V lost 2 bases and J lost 3, with 25 bases in between. The germline CDR1 and CDR2 sequences are SQVTM and ANQGSEA. CDR3 residues: CSVEIESAGSTLDTGELFF. The DNA of the CDR3 is TGCAGCGTTGAAATCGAGTCGGCAGGTTCAACACTCGACACCGGGGAGCTGTTTTTT.

The chain joins TRBV6-4 to TRBJ2-3, with TRBD1 matching 7 bases. Germline V gene sequence: CDR1 MRHNA, CDR2 SNTAGT. There are 14 residues in the CDR3. With V trimmed by 4 bases and J by 5 bases, 6 bases remained unmatched. The CDR3 protein is CASSARGIGDTQYF. The DNA for the CDR3 is TGTGCCAGCAGTGCCAGGGGGATTGGAGATACGCAGTATTTT.

This clone was seen a single time. This chain links TRBV5-1 with TRBJ2-1; D not certain. Between the trimmed V and J ends, which lost 5 bases and 4 bases, there was a span of 10 bases. The CDR3 contains 13 residues. Germline CDR1 is SGHRS and CDR2 is YFSETQ. This CDR3 reads CASREGRYNEQFF. As DNA, the CDR3 is TGCGCCAGCAGGGAAGGCCGGTACAATGAGCAGTTCTTC.

The chain joins TRBV19 to TRBJ2-3; 10 nucleotides match TRBD2. Trimming took 11 bases from V and 4 from J; bases not matched to a gene: 9. The CDR3 is made up of 14 amino acids. CDR1 LNHDA and CDR2 SQIVND come from the germline V gene (reference sequence). Written as DNA, the CDR3 is TGTGCCTCCGAGCGGGGGGGCAGGGCAGATACGCAGTATTTT. It yields the protein CASERGGRADTQYF.

The V call is TRBV2, the J call TRBJ1-4; TRBD1 aligns across 10 bases. Trimming removed 7 bases from V and 7 bases from J; junction bases left unmatched: 9. Germline V lookup: CDR1 SNHLY, CDR2 FYNNEI. The CDR3 runs 15 residues. The CDR3 DNA reads as TGTGCCAGCACACTTCCGGGACAGGGGTCTGAAAAACTGTTTTTT. Translated: CASTLPGQGSEKLFF.

V usage is TRBV6-5 and J usage is TRBJ2-7, with TRBD1 identical over 8 bases. J was trimmed by 6 bases and V by 7 bases; bases with no gene match: 5. This CDR3 has 12 amino acids. Germline CDR1 reads MNHEY; CDR2 reads SVGAGI. The CDR3 DNA follows: TGTGCCAGCACCTCGACAGGGGTCGAGCAGTACTTC. Translated: CASTSTGVEQYF.

This clone was seen only once. V gene TRBV10-3 combines with J gene TRBJ2-2, with 13 nucleotides matching TRBD2. This CDR3 contains 16 residues. Germline V gene sequence: CDR1 ENHRY, CDR2 SYGVKD. Trimming removed 3 bases from V and 6 bases from J; junction bases left unmatched: 4. The CDR3 DNA follows: TGTGCCATCAGTGAACGGACTAGCGGGGGCCCCGGGGAGCTGTTTTTT. Residues: CAISERTSGGPGELFF.

The V and J genes are TRBV19 and TRBJ2-7; D is undetermined. Trimming left V 2 bases short and J 5 bases short, with 13 bases between. Per germline, CDR1 LNHDA and CDR2 SQIVND (reference sequence). The CDR3 runs 14 residues. Here the CDR3 DNA reads TGTGCCAGTAGTATAATGGGCCGCCTCCACGAGCAGTACTTC. Translating it yields CASSIMGRLHEQYF. Based on the CDR3 plus reference TRBV19 and TRBJ2-7, the full variable domain is DGGITQSPKYLFRKEGQNVTLSCEQNLNHDAMYWYRQDPGQGLRLIYYSQIVNDFQKGDIAEGYSVSREKKESFPLTVTSAQKNPTAFYLCASSIMGRLHEQYFGPGTRLTVT.

V and J are TRBV5-1 and TRBJ2-1, with 11 positions matching TRBD2. Trimming removed 0 bases from V and 12 bases from J; junction bases left unmatched: 8. The germline CDR1 and CDR2 sequences are SGHRS and YFSETQ. The CDR3 spans 15 residues. CDR3 in DNA: TGCGCCAGCAGCTTGGGTAGCGGGGGGGCGGTTAGGCAGTTCTTC. Its translation is CASSLGSGGAVRQFF.

This clone showed up just a few times. The chain employs TRBV4-1 and TRBJ2-2; D is uncertain. Germline loops: CDR1 MGHRA, CDR2 YSYEKL. The CDR3 loop spans 15 amino acids. Trimming shortened V by 5 bases and J by 7 bases, and 17 bases separated the two germline ends. This CDR3 reads CASSTPGPRNGELFF. CDR3 DNA sequence: TGCGCCAGCAGCACCCCAGGTCCACGGAACGGGGAGCTGTTTTTT.

This chain joins TRBV6-1 and TRBJ2-7; D remains unclear. Germline values: CDR1 MNHNS, CDR2 SASEGT. The germline V and J ends were trimmed by 1 base and 2 bases, with 6 bases remaining between them. This CDR3 is 13 amino acids long. CDR3 amino acids: CASSEGKTYEQYF. As DNA, the CDR3 is TGTGCCAGCAGTGAAGGGAAAACCTACGAGCAGTACTTC.

The V call is TRBV19, the J call TRBJ1-3; no definite D call. The CDR3 length is 15 residues. The germline CDR1 and CDR2 sequences are LNHDA and SQIVND (reference sequence). V was clipped by 2 bases and J by 0 bases, with 8 bases between them. The CDR3 DNA reads TGTGCCAGTAGTATAATCAGGAGCTCTGGAAACACCATATATTTT. Translation gives CASSIIRSSGNTIYF. Full variable domain (remainder filled in from reference TRBV19 and TRBJ1-3): DGGITQSPKYLFRKEGQNVTLSCEQNLNHDAMYWYRQDPGQGLRLIYYSQIVNDFQKGDIAEGYSVSREKKESFPLTVTSAQKNPTAFYLCASSIIRSSGNTIYFGEGSWLTVV.

This clone appeared a single time. The J gene is TRBJ2-1, the V gene TRBV4-3; TRBD2 is a possible D gene (5 bases). V gave up 4 bases and J gave up 0 bases, with 19 bases separating them. The CDR3 sequence is 18 residues long. Germline CDR1 and CDR2: LGHNA and YSLEER. CDR3 bases: TGCGCCAGCAGCCGAAGGGCGGGCGGGTCGAGCTCCTACAATGAGCAGTTCTTC. Translated, it gives CASSRRAGGSSSYNEQFF.

In its sample, this clone was seen once. V usage is TRBV27 and J usage is TRBJ1-1, with D uncertain. The germline CDR1 and CDR2 sequences are MNHEY and SMNVEV (reference sequence). The CDR3 contains 14 residues. Trimming left V 3 bases short and J 1 base short, with 9 bases between. The CDR3 coding sequence is TGTGCCAGCAGTTTCCATTCAACGAACACTGAAGCTTTCTTT. This codes for CASSFHSTNTEAFF.

The J gene is TRBJ2-5, the V gene TRBV5-4, with D perhaps matching TRBD2 (7 bases). Germline CDR1 SGHNT, CDR2 YYREEE (reference sequence). This CDR3 spans 14 amino acids. The V gene lost 1 base and the J gene lost 5 bases, with 12 bases spanning the gap. The CDR3 sequence is CASSLLEGGETQYF. CDR3 DNA sequence: TGTGCCAGCAGCTTGCTCGAGGGGGGGGAGACCCAGTACTTC.